Below are 9 T cell receptor beta chains sequenced from a single sample in a study of shared clonotypes between healthy human individuals. Only in-frame clones appear in the TCRdb table, and some are missing; sequencing was by immunoSEQ multiplex PCR. The sample shows roughly 1,100,000 clones, roughly 80% of them seen only once. The sequencing input was memory CD4+ T cells sorted from blood. The subset here: CD45RA-negative fraction. The receptors here all came from a man younger than 35 in good health.

This rearrangement joins TRBV5-8 to TRBJ1-5, with a tentative D call TRBD1 (5 bases). Germline CDR1 SGHTS, CDR2 YDEGEE. The CDR3 has 15 amino acids. Deletions cut 2 bases from V and 1 base from J, with 10 bases between. CDR3 DNA: TGTGCCAGCAGCTTCGGGGGGGTAAGCAATCAGCCCCAGCATTTT. This gives the protein CASSFGGVSNQPQHF.

This chain uses TRBV27 with TRBJ1-1; D unclear. CDR1 MNHEY and CDR2 SMNVEV come from the germline V gene (reference sequence). This CDR3 spans 14 amino acids. Trimming cost V 7 bases and J 3 bases, with 15 bases left between them. The CDR3 coding sequence is TGTGCCAGCACCCCCTCGGGGTTTGACACTGAAGCTTTCTTT. It encodes CASTPSGFDTEAFF.

This clone was detected only once. CDR3 in DNA: TGTGCCAGCAGTTACTCGCACCCGGACATAAATGAGCAGTTCTTC. Protein sequence: CASSYSHPDINEQFF. The chain uses TRBV6-6 and TRBJ2-1; a possible D gene is TRBD1 (5 bases). Germline V lookup: CDR1 MNHNY, CDR2 SVGAGI (reference sequence). The V and J ends lost 0 bases and 7 bases respectively, with 13 bases between them. The CDR3 extends over 15 amino acids.

The rearrangement uses TRBV19 and TRBJ1-2; D unclear. V dropped 4 bases and J dropped 8 bases, with 17 bases sitting between them. CDR1 and CDR2 (germline): LNHDA, SQIVND (reference sequence). CDR3 size: 14 residues. The CDR3 DNA reads TGTGCCAGTAGTACCCCCCCTTTTGCCTCGGGCTACACCTTC. It codes for CASSTPPFASGYTF.

The chain carries TRBV6-6 and TRBJ2-1; 8 bases agree with TRBD1. The CDR3 runs 13 residues. Looked up from germline, CDR1 is MNHNY and CDR2 is SVGAGI (reference sequence). V gave up 5 bases and J gave up 9 bases; unmatched junction bases: 6. For the CDR3, the DNA is TGTGCCAGCAGTCCGGGAGACAGGGGTGAGCAGTTCTTC. Translation: CASSPGDRGEQFF.

The chain has TRBV5-1 and TRBJ1-2, with 9 positions matching TRBD1. With V trimmed by 3 bases and J by 0 bases, 3 bases remained unmatched. Germline CDR1 is SGHRS and CDR2 is YFSETQ. This CDR3 has 15 amino acids. This CDR3 reads CASSWDRAANYGYTF. The CDR3 nucleotides are TGCGCCAGCAGCTGGGACAGGGCAGCTAACTATGGCTACACCTTC.

This clone appeared many times. This chain links TRBV15 with TRBJ2-1, with D possibly called TRBD1 or TRBD2 (6 bases each). Germline V lookup: CDR1 LNHNV, CDR2 YYDKDF (reference sequence). V lost 3 bases and J 1 base, leaving 16 bases between the germline ends. This CDR3 contains 17 residues. This CDR3 reads CATSSKAWGASYNEQFF. In DNA, the CDR3 is TGTGCCACCAGCAGTAAAGCCTGGGGGGCATCCTACAATGAGCAGTTCTTC.

The chain has TRBV10-3 and TRBJ2-1; 7 positions agree with TRBD2. This CDR3 is 18 amino acids long. V was clipped by 0 bases and J by 5 bases; unmatched bases: 13. CDR1 ENHRY and CDR2 SYGVKD come from the germline V gene. CDR3 residues: CAISESTMGGSKHNEQFF. CDR3 DNA: TGTGCCATCAGTGAGTCGACAATGGGCGGGAGTAAACACAATGAGCAGTTCTTC.

This clone has ten or more counts. The chain combines TRBV28 with TRBJ2-1; 7 positions match TRBD1. Germline lookup yields CDR1 MDHEN and CDR2 SYDVKM. V lost 10 bases, J lost 16 bases, and 10 bases stayed unmatched. The CDR3 spans 10 residues. This chain's CDR3 is CATNDRAFFF. In nucleotides, the CDR3 is TGTGCCACCAATGACAGGGCTTTTTTCTTC.